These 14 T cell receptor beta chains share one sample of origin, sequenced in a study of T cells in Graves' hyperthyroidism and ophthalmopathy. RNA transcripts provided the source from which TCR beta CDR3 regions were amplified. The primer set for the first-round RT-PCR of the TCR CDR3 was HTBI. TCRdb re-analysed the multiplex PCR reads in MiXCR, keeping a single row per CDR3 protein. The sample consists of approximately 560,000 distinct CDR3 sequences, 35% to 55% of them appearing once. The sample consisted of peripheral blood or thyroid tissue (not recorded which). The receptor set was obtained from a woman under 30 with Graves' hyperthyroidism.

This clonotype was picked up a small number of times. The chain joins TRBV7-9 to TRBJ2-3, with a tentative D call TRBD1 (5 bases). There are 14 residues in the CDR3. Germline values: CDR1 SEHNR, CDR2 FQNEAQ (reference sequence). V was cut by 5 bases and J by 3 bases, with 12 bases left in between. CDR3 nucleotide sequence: TGTGCCAGCAGCGCAGGACAACGGACAGATACGCAGTATTTT. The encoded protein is CASSAGQRTDTQYF.

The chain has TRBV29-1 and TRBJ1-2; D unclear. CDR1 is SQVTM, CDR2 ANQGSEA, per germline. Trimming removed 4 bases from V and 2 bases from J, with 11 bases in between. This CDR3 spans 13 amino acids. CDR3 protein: CSVADGSNYGYTF. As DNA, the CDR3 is TGCAGCGTTGCGGACGGATCCAACTATGGCTACACCTTC.

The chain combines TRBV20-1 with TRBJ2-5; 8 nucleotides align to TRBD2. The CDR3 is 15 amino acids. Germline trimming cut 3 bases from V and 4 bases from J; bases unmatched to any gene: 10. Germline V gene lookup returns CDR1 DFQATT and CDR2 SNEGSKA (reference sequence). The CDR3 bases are TGCAGTGCTAGCGTGGAGAGCGGGAGCTCAGAGACCCAGTACTTC. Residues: CSASVESGSSETQYF.

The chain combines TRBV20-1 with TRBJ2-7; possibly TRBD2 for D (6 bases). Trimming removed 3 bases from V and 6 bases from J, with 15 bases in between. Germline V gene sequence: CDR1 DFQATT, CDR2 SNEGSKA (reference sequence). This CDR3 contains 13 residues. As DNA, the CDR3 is TGCAGTGCTAGTGAGCCGGGGGAGGTCGAGCAGTACTTC. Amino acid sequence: CSASEPGEVEQYF.

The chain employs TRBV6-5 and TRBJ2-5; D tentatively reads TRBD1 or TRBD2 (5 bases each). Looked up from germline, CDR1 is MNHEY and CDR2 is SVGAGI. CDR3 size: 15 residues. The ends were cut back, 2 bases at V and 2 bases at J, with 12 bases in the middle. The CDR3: CASSYGGHQQETQYF. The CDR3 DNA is TGTGCCAGCAGTTACGGAGGACACCAACAAGAGACCCAGTACTTC.

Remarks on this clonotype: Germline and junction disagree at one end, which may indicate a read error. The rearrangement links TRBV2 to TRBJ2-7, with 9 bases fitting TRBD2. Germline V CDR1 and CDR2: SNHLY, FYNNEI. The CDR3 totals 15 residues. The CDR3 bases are TGTACCAGCAGCCTCAACTCGGGACTAGCATACGAGCAGTACTTC. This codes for CTSSLNSGLAYEQYF. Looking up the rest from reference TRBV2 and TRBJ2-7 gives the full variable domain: EPEVTQTPSHQVTQMGQEVILRCVPISNHLYFYWYRQILGQKVEFLVSFYNNEISEKSEIFDDQFSVERPDGSNFTLKIRSTKLEDSAMYFCTSSLNSGLAYEQYFGPGTRLTVT.

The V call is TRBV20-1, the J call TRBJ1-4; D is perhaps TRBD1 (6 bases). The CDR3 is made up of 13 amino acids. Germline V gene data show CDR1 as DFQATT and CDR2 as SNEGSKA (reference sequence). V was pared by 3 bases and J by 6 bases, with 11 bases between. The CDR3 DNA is TGCAGTGCTAGCGACAGGAGGGATGAAAAACTGTTTTTT. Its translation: CSASDRRDEKLFF.

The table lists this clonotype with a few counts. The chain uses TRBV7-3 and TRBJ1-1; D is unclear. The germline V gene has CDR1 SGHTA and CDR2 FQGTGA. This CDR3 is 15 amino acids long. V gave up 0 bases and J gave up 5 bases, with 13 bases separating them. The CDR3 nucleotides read TGTGCCAGCAGCTTAACGCCGAACCGTTTTACTGAAGCTTTCTTT. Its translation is CASSLTPNRFTEAFF.

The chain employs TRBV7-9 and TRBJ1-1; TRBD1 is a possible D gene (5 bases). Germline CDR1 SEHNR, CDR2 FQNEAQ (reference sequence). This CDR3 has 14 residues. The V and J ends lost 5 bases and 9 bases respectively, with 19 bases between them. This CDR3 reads CASSVTRKGSKAFF. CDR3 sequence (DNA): TGTGCCAGCAGCGTGACGCGGAAGGGGTCTAAAGCTTTCTTT. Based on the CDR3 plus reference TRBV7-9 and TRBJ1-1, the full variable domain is DTGVSQNPRHKITKRGQNVTFRCDPISEHNRLYWYRQTLGQGPEFLTYFQNEAQLEKSRLLSDRFSAERPKGSFSTLEIQRTEQGDSAMYLCASSVTRKGSKAFFGQGTRLTVV.

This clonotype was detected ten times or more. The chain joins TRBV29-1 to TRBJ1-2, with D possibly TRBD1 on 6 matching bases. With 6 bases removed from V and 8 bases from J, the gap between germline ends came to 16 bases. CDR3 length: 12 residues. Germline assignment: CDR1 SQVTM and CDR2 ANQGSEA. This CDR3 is CSVLTGAGGYTF. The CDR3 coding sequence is TGCAGCGTCCTGACGGGGGCCGGGGGCTACACCTTC. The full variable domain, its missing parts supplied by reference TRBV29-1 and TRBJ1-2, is SAVISQKPSRDICQRGTSLTIQCQVDSQVTMMFWYRQQPGQSLTLIATANQGSEATYESGFVIDKFPISRPNLTFSTLTVSNMSPEDSSIYLCSVLTGAGGYTFGSGTRLTVV.

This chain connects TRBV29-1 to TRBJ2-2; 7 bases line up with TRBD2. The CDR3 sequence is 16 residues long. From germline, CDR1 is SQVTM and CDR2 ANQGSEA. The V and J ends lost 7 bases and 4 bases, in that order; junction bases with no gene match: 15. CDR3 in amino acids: CSAGEGRARGTGELFF. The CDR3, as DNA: TGCAGCGCCGGGGAGGGACGGGCGAGGGGCACCGGGGAGCTGTTTTTT.

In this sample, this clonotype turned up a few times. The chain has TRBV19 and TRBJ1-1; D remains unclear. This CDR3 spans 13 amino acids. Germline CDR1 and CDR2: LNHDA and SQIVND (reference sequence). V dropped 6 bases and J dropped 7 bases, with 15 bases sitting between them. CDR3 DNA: TGTGCCAGTAGCAGGACTCTCTCTGGTGAAGCTTTCTTT. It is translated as CASSRTLSGEAFF.

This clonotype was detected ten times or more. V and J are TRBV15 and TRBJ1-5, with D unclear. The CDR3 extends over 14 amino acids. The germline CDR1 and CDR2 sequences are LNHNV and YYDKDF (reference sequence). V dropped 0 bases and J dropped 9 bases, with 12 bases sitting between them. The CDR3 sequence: CATSRERTQGPQHF. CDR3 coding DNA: TGTGCCACCAGCAGAGAAAGGACTCAAGGGCCCCAGCATTTT.

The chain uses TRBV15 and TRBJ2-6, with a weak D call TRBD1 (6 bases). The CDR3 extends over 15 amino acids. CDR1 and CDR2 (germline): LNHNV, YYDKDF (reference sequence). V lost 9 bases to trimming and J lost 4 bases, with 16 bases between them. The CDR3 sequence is CATASRGSGANVLTF. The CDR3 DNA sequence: TGTGCCACAGCGAGCAGGGGTTCCGGGGCCAACGTCCTGACTTTC.